Listed below are T cell receptor beta chains from one sample, sequenced in a study of blood T cell repertoires in COVID-19. TCRdb's table, derived via immunoSEQ multiplex PCR, lists solely in-frame clones and lacks some. The table includes some 240,000 clones, 92% detected once. The source material was peripheral blood. These receptors all stem from a man aged 55 to 70 with COVID-19, enrolled during active disease. Each CDR3 is given with its conserved first and last residue. D genes are given only for firm matches. Clone size, where shown, is once, few, many, or a class for clones that have expanded.

d_gene: .; abundance: once; j_gene: TRBJ1-1; v_gene: TRBV11-1; CDR3nt: TGTGCCAGCAGCTTAGCGGTCCGGGGGTCCACTGAAGCTTTCTTT; CDR3aa: CASSLAVRGSTEAFF
d_gene: .; abundance: .; j_gene: TRBJ1-2; v_gene: TRBV2; CDR3nt: TGTGCCAGCAGTGAAGTAGGAGTCCTAGGGGATGGCTACACCTTC; CDR3aa: CASSEVGVLGDGYTF
d_gene: .; abundance: .; j_gene: TRBJ1-1; v_gene: TRBV3-1/TRBV3-2; CDR3nt: TGTGCCAGCAGCCAAGAGTACCGAGGCACTGAAGCTTTCTTT; CDR3aa: CASSQEYRGTEAFF
d_gene: .; abundance: .; j_gene: TRBJ2-3; v_gene: TRBV9; CDR3nt: TGTGCCAGCAGCATTGCCGGGACTCCTACCACAGATACGCAGTATTTT; CDR3aa: CASSIAGTPTTDTQYF
d_gene: .; abundance: .; j_gene: TRBJ1-3; v_gene: TRBV6-5; CDR3nt: TGTGCCAGCAGTTACTCAGCAGGTTCCTCTGGAAACACCATATATTTT; CDR3aa: CASSYSAGSSGNTIYF
d_gene: .; abundance: .; j_gene: TRBJ1-3; v_gene: TRBV5-4; CDR3nt: TGTGCCAGCAGTCCCGGGCGGGGAGCTGGAAACACCATATATTTT; CDR3aa: CASSPGRGAGNTIYF
d_gene: TRBD1; abundance: .; j_gene: TRBJ1-2; v_gene: TRBV19; CDR3nt: TGTGCCAGTAGTATATGGGGACAGGGTCAGGTGGAAGATGGCTACACCTTC; CDR3aa: CASSIWGQGQVEDGYTF
d_gene: TRBD2; abundance: few; j_gene: TRBJ2-2; v_gene: TRBV10-3; CDR3nt: TGTGCCATCAGACCGACTAGCGGGAGAGAAAACACCGGGGAGCTGTTTTTT; CDR3aa: CAIRPTSGRENTGELFF
d_gene: TRBD1; abundance: .; j_gene: TRBJ1-2; v_gene: TRBV28; CDR3nt: TGTGCCAGCAGTTCCGACAGGGCCTATGGCTACACCTTC; CDR3aa: CASSSDRAYGYTF
d_gene: TRBD1; abundance: .; j_gene: TRBJ2-7; v_gene: TRBV5-4; CDR3nt: TGTGCCAGCAGCCGGACAGGGGGCACCGAGCAGTACTTC; CDR3aa: CASSRTGGTEQYF
d_gene: .; abundance: .; j_gene: TRBJ2-7; v_gene: TRBV18; CDR3nt: TGTGCCAGCTCACAACAGATGATTGGGGCAAGATCCTACGAGCAGTACTTC; CDR3aa: CASSQQMIGARSYEQYF
d_gene: TRBD1; abundance: .; j_gene: TRBJ2-2; v_gene: TRBV2; CDR3nt: TGTGCCAGCAGTTTCCGACAGGGGGCAGTCAACACCGGGGAGCTGTTTTTT; CDR3aa: CASSFRQGAVNTGELFF
d_gene: TRBD1; abundance: .; j_gene: TRBJ1-1; v_gene: TRBV18; CDR3nt: TGTGCCAGCCGCCCGACAGGGATCACTGAAGCTTTCTTT; CDR3aa: CASRPTGITEAFF
d_gene: .; abundance: .; j_gene: TRBJ1-1; v_gene: TRBV5-8; CDR3nt: TGTGCCAGCAGCTTCGCGACAGCCTCCAGCTCTGAAGCTTTCTTT; CDR3aa: CASSFATASSSEAFF
d_gene: .; abundance: .; j_gene: TRBJ1-2; v_gene: TRBV6-4; CDR3nt: TGTGCCAGCAGCGGGGGACCTCCGAGCTATGGCTACACCTTC; CDR3aa: CASSGGPPSYGYTF
d_gene: .; abundance: .; j_gene: TRBJ2-1; v_gene: TRBV19; CDR3nt: TGTGCCAGTACCACAGGCGTCAAAAGGGGGAATGAGCAGTTCTTC; CDR3aa: CASTTGVKRGNEQFF
d_gene: TRBD1; abundance: .; j_gene: TRBJ2-7; v_gene: TRBV19; CDR3nt: TGTGCCAGTAGTATAGATGGGACAGGATTTATCTACGAGCAGTACTTC; CDR3aa: CASSIDGTGFIYEQYF
d_gene: TRBD1; abundance: .; j_gene: TRBJ1-2; v_gene: TRBV5-1; CDR3nt: TGCGCCAGCAGCCCAGCCGGGACAGGGAATGGCTACACCTTC; CDR3aa: CASSPAGTGNGYTF
d_gene: .; abundance: .; j_gene: TRBJ1-2; v_gene: TRBV19; CDR3nt: TGTGCCAGTAGTACAACAGGCCAGGCTAACTATGGCTACACCTTC; CDR3aa: CASSTTGQANYGYTF
d_gene: TRBD2; abundance: .; j_gene: TRBJ2-7; v_gene: TRBV9; CDR3nt: TGTGCCAGCAGCGTAGCGACTAGCGACTTACCCTACGAGCAGTACTTC; CDR3aa: CASSVATSDLPYEQYF
d_gene: .; abundance: once; j_gene: TRBJ1-2; v_gene: TRBV7-9; CDR3nt: TGTGCCAGCAGCCCCGAGAGGGTCGAGGACACCTTC; CDR3aa: CASSPERVEDTF
d_gene: .; abundance: .; j_gene: TRBJ2-1; v_gene: TRBV5-1; CDR3nt: TGCGCCAGCAGCTTGGGGGGCCCCCCAGTGATCTTC; CDR3aa: CASSLGGPPVIF
d_gene: .; abundance: .; j_gene: TRBJ1-4; v_gene: TRBV19; CDR3nt: TGTGCCAGCAAGTATTTGGGGGGGCAGAATGAAAAACTGTTTTTT; CDR3aa: CASKYLGGQNEKLFF
d_gene: .; abundance: .; j_gene: TRBJ1-5; v_gene: TRBV28; CDR3nt: TGTGCCAGCAGTTTACATGGCAGGATATATAGCAATCAGCCCCAGCATTTT; CDR3aa: CASSLHGRIYSNQPQHF
d_gene: .; abundance: .; j_gene: TRBJ1-3; v_gene: TRBV6-5; CDR3nt: TGTGCCAGCAGCCGGGACTACTCTGGAAACACCATATATTTT; CDR3aa: CASSRDYSGNTIYF
d_gene: TRBD2; abundance: .; j_gene: TRBJ2-1; v_gene: TRBV4-3; CDR3nt: TGCGCCAGCAGCCAAGGGGGGACTAGCGGGAGAAATGAGCAGTTCTTC; CDR3aa: CASSQGGTSGRNEQFF
d_gene: TRBD2; abundance: .; j_gene: TRBJ2-7; v_gene: TRBV6-5; CDR3nt: TGTGCCAGCAGCGGACTAGCGGCGGACTACGAGCAGTACTTC; CDR3aa: CASSGLAADYEQYF
d_gene: TRBD2; abundance: .; j_gene: TRBJ2-1; v_gene: TRBV24-1; CDR3nt: TGTGCCACCCCTCCTAGCGGGAATTACAATGAGCAGTTCTTC; CDR3aa: CATPPSGNYNEQFF
d_gene: .; abundance: .; j_gene: TRBJ1-3; v_gene: TRBV6-1; CDR3nt: TGTGCCAGCAGTGAATCTCCAGGGCCTGGAAACACCATATATTTT; CDR3aa: CASSESPGPGNTIYF
d_gene: TRBD2; abundance: .; j_gene: TRBJ2-7; v_gene: TRBV6-1; CDR3nt: TGTGCCAGCAGTGCCAGGACTAGCGGGAGTCCTGTCACCTACGAGCAGTACTTC; CDR3aa: CASSARTSGSPVTYEQYF
d_gene: .; abundance: .; j_gene: TRBJ1-2; v_gene: TRBV4-2; CDR3nt: TGTGCCAGCAGCCAAGAATCATGGGCTCCTGGCTACACCTTC; CDR3aa: CASSQESWAPGYTF
d_gene: TRBD2; abundance: .; j_gene: TRBJ2-1; v_gene: TRBV5-5; CDR3nt: TGTGCCAGCAGCAAGACGGGACTAGCGGGAGATGAGCAGTTCTTC; CDR3aa: CASSKTGLAGDEQFF
d_gene: .; abundance: .; j_gene: TRBJ2-2; v_gene: TRBV9; CDR3nt: TGTGCCAGCAGCGTAGGGGGAGGAGGAGTCGCCGGGGAGCTGTTTTTT; CDR3aa: CASSVGGGGVAGELFF
d_gene: TRBD1; abundance: .; j_gene: TRBJ1-6; v_gene: TRBV3-1/TRBV3-2; CDR3nt: TGTGCCAGCAGCAGGGGACAGATGTTCTATAATTCACCCCTCCACTTT; CDR3aa: CASSRGQMFYNSPLHF
d_gene: .; abundance: .; j_gene: TRBJ1-1; v_gene: TRBV20-1; CDR3nt: TGTACCTGCGCGGAGCCTGAAGCTTTCTTT; CDR3aa: CTCAEPEAFF
d_gene: TRBD1; abundance: .; j_gene: TRBJ2-5; v_gene: TRBV7-9; CDR3nt: TGTGCCAGCAGCTTACAGGGGGCTTTGGAGACCCAGTACTTC; CDR3aa: CASSLQGALETQYF
d_gene: TRBD2; abundance: .; j_gene: TRBJ2-1; v_gene: TRBV18; CDR3nt: TGTGCCAGCTCACCTCGAGCGGCTAGCGGGGGGGCCTCCAATGAGCAGTTCTTC; CDR3aa: CASSPRAASGGASNEQFF
d_gene: .; abundance: .; j_gene: TRBJ1-5; v_gene: TRBV10-3; CDR3nt: TGTGCCGCAACGGGGGACCTTAGCAATCAGCCCCAGCATTTT; CDR3aa: CAATGDLSNQPQHF
d_gene: .; abundance: .; j_gene: TRBJ2-3; v_gene: TRBV28; CDR3nt: TGTGCCTGCGGCAAAGACGGGACAAGGGGCACAGATACGCAGTATTTT; CDR3aa: CACGKDGTRGTDTQYF
d_gene: .; abundance: .; j_gene: TRBJ1-4; v_gene: TRBV18; CDR3nt: TGTGCCAGCTCACTGGGGCGGTCTAATGAAAAACTGTTTTTT; CDR3aa: CASSLGRSNEKLFF
d_gene: TRBD2; abundance: few; j_gene: TRBJ2-1; v_gene: TRBV11-1; CDR3nt: TGTGCCAGCAGCTCGGGACTAGTCCCCGGGCAGTTCTTC; CDR3aa: CASSSGLVPGQFF
d_gene: TRBD2; abundance: .; j_gene: TRBJ2-7; v_gene: TRBV6-5; CDR3nt: TGTGCCAGCAGGAGGTTAGCGGGGGGGCAATACGAGCAGTACTTC; CDR3aa: CASRRLAGGQYEQYF
d_gene: TRBD2; abundance: few; j_gene: TRBJ2-3; v_gene: TRBV13; CDR3nt: TGTGCCAGCAGCCAACGGACTAGCGGCAAACGCACAGATACGCAGTATTTT; CDR3aa: CASSQRTSGKRTDTQYF
d_gene: .; abundance: .; j_gene: TRBJ1-5; v_gene: TRBV18; CDR3nt: TGTGCCAGCTCACCAGGCCTCAATCAGCCCCAGCATTTT; CDR3aa: CASSPGLNQPQHF
d_gene: .; abundance: .; j_gene: TRBJ2-2; v_gene: TRBV19; CDR3nt: TGTGCCAGTAGTACCCAGGGTATAACCCTAGGGGGGGAGCTGTTTTTT; CDR3aa: CASSTQGITLGGELFF
d_gene: TRBD1; abundance: .; j_gene: TRBJ2-7; v_gene: TRBV27; CDR3nt: TGTGCCACCTCGCCCGGGGACAGATCCTACGAGCAGTACTTC; CDR3aa: CATSPGDRSYEQYF
d_gene: .; abundance: .; j_gene: TRBJ2-7; v_gene: TRBV5-1; CDR3nt: TGCGCCAGCAGCTTGGAAAGCGGAAGCTCCTACGAGCAGTACTTC; CDR3aa: CASSLESGSSYEQYF
d_gene: .; abundance: .; j_gene: TRBJ1-2; v_gene: TRBV18; CDR3nt: TGTGCCAGCTCACCTTCGGGGAACTATGGCTACACCTTC; CDR3aa: CASSPSGNYGYTF
d_gene: TRBD2; abundance: .; j_gene: TRBJ2-2; v_gene: TRBV7-3; CDR3nt: TGTGCCAGCAGCTTAACTGTGACTAGCATCGGGGAGCTGTTTTTT; CDR3aa: CASSLTVTSIGELFF
d_gene: TRBD1; abundance: .; j_gene: TRBJ1-4; v_gene: TRBV5-1; CDR3nt: TGCGCCAGCAGCTTAGGACAGGGCCCTTATCCAACTAATGAAAAACTGTTTTTT; CDR3aa: CASSLGQGPYPTNEKLFF
d_gene: TRBD1; abundance: once; j_gene: TRBJ1-4; v_gene: TRBV28; CDR3nt: TGTGCCAGCAGTTTAAGTTCAGGGGGCACTAATGAAAAACTGTTTTTT; CDR3aa: CASSLSSGGTNEKLFF
d_gene: .; abundance: .; j_gene: TRBJ2-1; v_gene: TRBV6-4; CDR3nt: TGTGCCAGCAGTGATCGGGGGAGCTCTGTGGATGAGCAGTTCTTC; CDR3aa: CASSDRGSSVDEQFF
d_gene: TRBD1; abundance: .; j_gene: TRBJ2-3; v_gene: TRBV7-2; CDR3nt: TGTGCCAGCAGCTCAGACAGGGGGCTGGCAGATACGCAGTATTTT; CDR3aa: CASSSDRGLADTQYF
d_gene: TRBD1; abundance: .; j_gene: TRBJ1-2; v_gene: TRBV28; CDR3nt: TGTGCCAGCAGAGCAGGGGGCTCTGGCTACACCTTC; CDR3aa: CASRAGGSGYTF
d_gene: TRBD1; abundance: .; j_gene: TRBJ2-3; v_gene: TRBV6-6; CDR3nt: TGTGCCAGCAGTGCCCCGGGACAGGGGACAGATACGCAGTATTTT; CDR3aa: CASSAPGQGTDTQYF
d_gene: TRBD2; abundance: .; j_gene: TRBJ2-7; v_gene: TRBV5-4; CDR3nt: TGTGCCAGCAGCTGGGGCGGGGGGTCCTACGAGCAGTACTTC; CDR3aa: CASSWGGGSYEQYF
d_gene: .; abundance: once; j_gene: TRBJ2-3; v_gene: TRBV7-2; CDR3nt: TGTGCCAGCGGTCGGGCAGGGCCCACAGATACGCAGTATTTT; CDR3aa: CASGRAGPTDTQYF